These 16 T cell receptor beta chains were all obtained from the same sample, sequenced in a study of Graves' ophthalmopathy and Graves' hyperthyroidism (dated by TCRdb to the late 2010s). TCRdb lists the instrument as Illumina HiSeq 2000. TCR beta CDR3 regions were amplified from RNA transcripts for repertoire sequencing. The first round was an RT-PCR using HTBI primers with the Qiagen OneStep RT-PCR kit, and this first round was followed by a second-round multiplex PCR, then size selection and purification. TCRdb took the public reads, trimmed them with fastp at Q25, ran MiXCR for clone calling and kept in-frame beta chains. CDR3 protein duplicates are merged, each entry listing the most common genes and DNA. Recorded for this sample are about 220,000 distinct CDR3 sequences; 20% to 25% of them occurred a single time. The ten top clones hold around two fifths of the sample. Sample: peripheral blood. The receptor source for this set is a woman aged 45 to 65 with Graves' ophthalmopathy. Donor details come from another sample of the same person, matched by shared clones.

J is TRBJ1-6 and V is TRBV12-3 or TRBV12-4; 8 nucleotides align to TRBD1. V was pared by 7 bases and J by 7 bases, with 6 bases of the junction left unmatched. The CDR3 is made up of 14 amino acids. The CDR3 reads CASTLGQANSPLHF. The CDR3 DNA reads TGTGCCAGCACCTTGGGACAGGCCAATTCACCCCTCCACTTT.

This clonotype has a count of ten or more. The chain employs TRBV5-1 and TRBJ2-5, with D perhaps TRBD1 (6 bases). Germline CDR1 and CDR2: SGHRS and YFSETQ. With 5 bases removed from V and 0 bases from J, the gap between germline ends came to 14 bases. The length of the CDR3 is 15 residues. CDR3 residues: CASRARTGNQETQYF. Written as DNA, the CDR3 is TGCGCCAGCAGGGCACGCACAGGGAACCAAGAGACCCAGTACTTC.

This clonotype occurred many times. This chain uses TRBV20-1 with TRBJ2-5, with 10 positions matching TRBD2. The length of the CDR3 is 17 residues. Per germline, CDR1 DFQATT and CDR2 SNEGSKA (reference sequence). J lost 1 base, V lost 2 bases, and 10 bases had no gene match. For the CDR3, the DNA is TGCAGTGCTAGATCCTTATCTAGCGGGAGTTTCCAAGAGACCCAGTACTTC. It encodes CSARSLSSGSFQETQYF.

This clonotype showed up just a few times. Sequence at one end of the junction differs from germline and may be a read error. The V and J genes are TRBV12-3 or TRBV12-4 and TRBJ2-5; D is perhaps TRBD1 (6 bases). The CDR3 totals 13 residues. CDR3 sequence reads: CARSFRGKETQYF. CDR3 DNA sequence: TGTGCCAGGAGTTTCAGGGGCAAAGAGACACAGTACTTC.

This clonotype came up a few times. The chain carries TRBV24-1 and TRBJ2-5, with 7 bases lining up with TRBD2. This CDR3 has 15 residues. Per germline, CDR1 KGHDR and CDR2 SFDVKD. V shed 5 bases, J shed 6 bases, and the junction held 11 bases outside the gene matches. CDR3 sequence reads: CATSGGGEAKKTQYF. The CDR3 bases are TGTGCCACCAGTGGGGGGGGAGAAGCCAAAAAGACCCAGTACTTC.

This clonotype has at least ten counts. V usage is TRBV4-1 and J usage is TRBJ2-7, with 11 bases fitting TRBD2. Germline V gene data show CDR1 as MGHRA and CDR2 as YSYEKL. The V segment lost 3 bases and the J segment 5 bases; nucleotides outside the gene matches: 12. There are 17 residues in the CDR3. The CDR3 region has the DNA TGCGCCAGCAGCCATTTGGGGATAGCGGGAGGGCCAAACGAGCAGTACTTC. The encoded protein is CASSHLGIAGGPNEQYF.

This clonotype came up many times. V usage is TRBV19 and J usage is TRBJ2-7; TRBD2 matches at 8 bases. From germline, CDR1 is LNHDA and CDR2 SQIVND (reference sequence). The CDR3 is made up of 15 amino acids. The trim removed 5 bases at V and 2 bases at J, leaving 8 bases unmatched. CDR3 region: CASSPGLGKTYEQYF. The DNA of the CDR3 is TGTGCCAGTAGTCCGGGACTAGGTAAAACCTACGAGCAGTACTTC.

This clonotype occurred many times. The chain combines TRBV7-3 with TRBJ2-4; 7 bases are a match to TRBD1. The CDR3 is made up of 14 amino acids. Trimming took 5 bases from V and 6 from J; bases not matched to a gene: 7. The V gene's germline CDR1 is SGHTA and CDR2 FQGTGA. The CDR3 reads CASSPPDRPNIQYF. The CDR3 DNA sequence: TGTGCCAGCAGCCCGCCGGACAGGCCAAACATTCAGTACTTC.

The V call is TRBV6-5, the J call TRBJ1-5, with D possibly matching TRBD1 (5 bases). The germline CDR1 and CDR2 sequences are MNHEY and SVGAGI. The CDR3 contains 14 residues. V lost 2 bases and J lost 1, with 6 bases in between. The DNA for the CDR3 is TGTGCCAGCAGTTACGAGGGGAGCAATCAGCCCCAGCATTTT. This translates into CASSYEGSNQPQHF.

The table lists this clonotype with many counts. CDR3 DNA sequence: TGTGCCTGGAGAAGGGGGTACGGTGAAGCTTTCTTT. Translating gives CAWRRGYGEAFF. The rearrangement joins TRBV30 to TRBJ1-1, with D perhaps matching TRBD1 (6 bases). With 3 bases removed from V and 7 bases from J, the gap between germline ends came to 12 bases. CDR1 and CDR2 (germline): GTSNPN, SVGIG (reference sequence). The CDR3 is 12 amino acids.

This clonotype was picked up a small number of times. The rearrangement links TRBV6-1 to TRBJ2-5; D possibly corresponds to TRBD2 (6 bases). Looked up from germline, CDR1 is MNHNS and CDR2 is SASEGT. V was clipped by 6 bases and J by 1 base, with 15 bases between them. The CDR3 loop spans 15 amino acids. In DNA form, the CDR3 reads TGTGCCAGCAGCCCCTCTAGCGCCATCCAAGAGACCCAGTACTTC. It translates to CASSPSSAIQETQYF.

This chain joins TRBV12-3 or TRBV12-4 and TRBJ1-5, with D possibly matching TRBD1 (5 bases). This CDR3 has 17 amino acids. V dropped 6 bases and J dropped 1 base, with 19 bases sitting between them. DNA of the CDR3: TGTGCCAGCAGCCTGACCCCGGGGACGGCAAGCAATCAGCCCCAGCATTTT. As protein: CASSLTPGTASNQPQHF.

This clonotype was counted many times. A junction end diverges from the germline sequence, so it may reflect a read error. The rearrangement uses TRBV28 and TRBJ2-7; 8 bases agree with TRBD2. CDR1 is MDHEN and CDR2 is SYDVKM in the germline V gene. This CDR3 is 15 amino acids long. Here the CDR3 DNA reads TGTGCCAGCAGCCTTCCGGGAGGGGGAGCCTACGAGCGGTACTTC. This translates into CASSLPGGGAYERYF.

Concerning this clonotype: This sequence may be a read error, since a much larger clone differs from it by one base. The gene calls are TRBV5-1 and TRBJ2-2, with TRBD1 matching over 12 bases. In germline, CDR1 is SGHRS, CDR2 YFSETQ. The CDR3 length is 16 residues. CDR3 coding DNA: TGCGCCATCAGCTCGAAGGGACAGGGGGCCACCGGGGAGCTGTTTTTT. It is translated as CAISSKGQGATGELFF.

This clonotype was seen a handful of times. The V call is TRBV6-1, the J call TRBJ1-2; D is ambiguous. The germline gives CDR1 MNHNS, CDR2 SASEGT. This CDR3 has 14 amino acids. Trimming took 3 bases from V and 1 from J, leaving 9 bases between them. In DNA form, the CDR3 reads TGTGCCAGCAGTGACAGGCTGATTAACTATGGCTACACCTTC. Residues: CASSDRLINYGYTF.

In this sample, this clonotype turned up many times. V gene TRBV2 combines with J gene TRBJ2-5, with TRBD1 identical over 8 bases. Germline trimming cut 7 bases from V and 3 bases from J; bases unmatched to any gene: 13. Germline V gene sequence: CDR1 SNHLY, CDR2 FYNNEI. The CDR3 covers 16 residues. The CDR3 is CASKVSQGVIEETQYF. CDR3 nucleotide sequence: TGTGCCAGCAAGGTTTCACAGGGGGTGATCGAAGAGACCCAGTACTTC.